This entry lists 29 T cell receptor beta chains sequenced from one sample in a study of blood T cell repertoires in COVID-19. Libraries were prepared by immunoSEQ multiplex PCR; TCRdb keeps only in-frame clonotypes and omits some of them. Of 95,000 to 130,000 clones in the sample, around 78% are singletons; the top ten hold approximately 2.5%. The sequencing input was peripheral blood. The receptors here all came from a man aged 25 to 45 with acute or convalescent COVID-19.

CDR3 nucleotide sequence: TGTGCCAGCAGCTTGACGGTAGCGGAATACAATGAGCAGTTCTTC. It yields the protein CASSLTVAEYNEQFF. V and J are TRBV5-6 and TRBJ2-1; TRBD2 might be the D (6 bases). The CDR3 has 15 residues. V shed 1 base and J shed 4 bases, with 12 bases lying between them. Germline CDR1 reads SGHDT; CDR2 reads YYEEEE.

The chain uses TRBV7-3 and TRBJ2-5; 14 bases line up with TRBD2. CDR3 length: 15 amino acids. CDR1 is SGHTA and CDR2 is FQGTGA in the germline V gene. Trimming at V came to 5 bases and at J to 4 bases, leaving 3 bases not matched to a gene. The CDR3 nucleotides read TGTGCCAGCAGCCCGACTAGCGGGAGGGGAGAGACCCAGTACTTC. As protein: CASSPTSGRGETQYF.

The chain couples TRBV30 to TRBJ2-4; D ambiguous. Germline V lookup: CDR1 GTSNPN, CDR2 SVGIG (reference sequence). The V end was cut by 1 base, the J end by 9 bases, with 10 bases between. This CDR3 contains 12 residues. The CDR3 here is CAWSASFSIQYF. The CDR3 nucleotides are TGTGCCTGGAGTGCCTCTTTCAGCATTCAGTACTTC.

This chain links TRBV3-1 (or the pseudogene TRBV3-2) with TRBJ1-1; possibly TRBD1 for D (6 bases). This CDR3 region has 13 residues. Trimming took off 0 bases at V and 5 bases at J, with 7 bases between the two ends. CDR1 is LGHDT and CDR2 is YNNKEL in the germline V gene (reference sequence). The CDR3, as DNA: TGTGCCAGCAGCCAAGACAGGGGAACTGAAGCTTTCTTT. This translates into CASSQDRGTEAFF.

This clone was counted once. V is TRBV6-5 and J is TRBJ1-6, with TRBD1 as a possible D gene (6 bases). Deletions cut 7 bases from V and 0 bases from J, with 10 bases between. CDR1 and CDR2 (germline): MNHEY, SVGAGI. This CDR3 contains 15 residues. CDR3 sequence: CASKGVASYNSPLHF. DNA of the CDR3: TGTGCCAGCAAGGGGGTCGCCTCCTATAATTCACCCCTCCACTTT.

This sequence joins TRBV6-5 and TRBJ2-7; possible D gene TRBD1, 6 bases. The CDR3 covers 15 residues. Trimming removed 2 bases from V and 3 bases from J, with 14 bases in between. Germline V gene sequence: CDR1 MNHEY, CDR2 SVGAGI. CDR3 DNA sequence: TGTGCCAGCAGTTACAAACAGGGATGGGGCTACGAGCAGTACGTC. Its translation is CASSYKQGWGYEQYV.

This clone was seen a handful of times. This rearrangement joins TRBV11-2 to TRBJ2-1; no clear D. Trimming stripped 4 bases from V and 9 bases from J, with 7 bases between. Looked up from germline, CDR1 is SGHAT and CDR2 is FQNNGV. The CDR3 sequence is 11 residues long. The CDR3 sequence is CASSSPVEQFF. In DNA form, the CDR3 reads TGTGCCAGCAGCTCCCCCGTTGAGCAGTTCTTC. The entire variable domain, with the rest obtained from reference TRBV11-2 and TRBJ2-1, is as follows: EAGVAQSPRYKIIEKRQSVAFWCNPISGHATLYWYQQILGQGPKLLIQFQNNGVVDDSQLPKDRFSAERLKGVDSTLKIQPAKLEDSAVYLCASSSPVEQFFGPGTRLTVL.

This chain joins TRBV6-2 or TRBV6-3 and TRBJ2-5; the match to TRBD2 covers 13 bases. Germline values: CDR1 MNHEY, CDR2 SVGEGT. The CDR3 length is 15 residues. V shed 5 bases and J 5 bases; nucleotides not matched to a gene: 5. CDR3 sequence reads: CASSRLAGGAETQYF. CDR3 nucleotide sequence: TGTGCCAGCAGTCGACTAGCGGGGGGCGCGGAGACCCAGTACTTC.

V and J are TRBV6-6 and TRBJ1-1; 10 nucleotides align to TRBD1. The CDR3 has 16 residues. The V gene's germline CDR1 is MNHNY and CDR2 SVGAGI (reference sequence). With V trimmed by 6 bases and J by 3 bases, 10 bases remained unmatched. Here the CDR3 DNA reads TGTGCCAGCAGATTCGGGACCGGACAGGGGGACACTGAAGCTTTCTTT. It specifies CASRFGTGQGDTEAFF.

The CDR3 DNA sequence: TGTGCCAGCATCAGGGGAACTGCTTTCTTT. As protein: CASIRGTAFF. The chain joins TRBV6-5 to TRBJ1-1; tentative D call: TRBD1 (6 bases). This CDR3 contains 10 residues. The V and J ends lost 7 bases and 11 bases respectively, with 11 bases between them. The germline V gene has CDR1 MNHEY and CDR2 SVGAGI.

The rearrangement uses TRBV18 and TRBJ1-5, with TRBD1 as a possible D gene (6 bases). CDR1 and CDR2 from the germline V gene are KGHSH and LQKENI. V gave up 4 bases and J gave up 10 bases, with 17 bases separating them. This CDR3 has 14 amino acids. This CDR3 reads CASSLQRGISPQHF. The DNA for the CDR3 is TGTGCCAGCTCACTGCAGAGGGGGATTTCCCCCCAGCATTTT. Complete variable domain (other parts from reference TRBV18 and TRBJ1-5): NAGVMQNPRHLVRRRGQEARLRCSPMKGHSHVYWYRQLPEEGLKFMVYLQKENIIDESGMPKERFSAEFPKEGPSILRIQQVVRGDSAAYFCASSLQRGISPQHFGDGTRLSIL.

This clone was detected only a few times. The V gene is TRBV4-2, the J gene TRBJ2-2; 10 positions match TRBD2. CDR1 and CDR2 from the germline V gene are LGHNA and YNFKEQ. This CDR3 region has 17 residues. V lost 3 bases and J lost 4; bases outside the gene matches: 8. The chain's CDR3 is CASSQFPSGGSTGELFF. DNA for the CDR3: TGTGCCAGCAGCCAGTTCCCTAGCGGGGGTTCCACCGGGGAGCTGTTTTTT.

V is TRBV3-1 (or the pseudogene TRBV3-2) and J is TRBJ1-6; D is uncertain. The CDR3 contains 14 residues. Deletions cut 8 bases from V and 0 bases from J, with 8 bases between. Germline V gene lookup returns CDR1 LGHDT and CDR2 YNNKEL (reference sequence). In DNA form, the CDR3 reads TGTGCCAGCGGTCCAGTCTCCTATAATTCACCCCTCCACTTT. Translating gives CASGPVSYNSPLHF.

This chain joins TRBV13 and TRBJ1-2, with D possibly TRBD1 on 6 matching bases. CDR1 is PRHDT, CDR2 FYEKMQ, per germline (reference sequence). The CDR3 has 14 residues. Trimming removed 5 bases from V and 0 bases from J, with 10 bases in between. The CDR3 is CASSARGSNYGYTF. CDR3 nucleotides: TGTGCCAGCAGCGCCAGGGGATCTAACTATGGCTACACCTTC.

This chain joins TRBV5-4 and TRBJ1-1; D is unclear. This CDR3 spans 15 amino acids. The ends were cut back, 1 base at V and 3 bases at J, with 13 bases in the middle. The germline CDR1 and CDR2 sequences are SGHNT and YYREEE (reference sequence). The CDR3 DNA follows: TGTGCCAGCAGCTTGCGGGCGGGAGAAGACACTGAAGCTTTCTTT. It is translated as CASSLRAGEDTEAFF.

The V call is TRBV5-5, the J call TRBJ2-3; 7 bases map to TRBD2. V lost 4 bases to trimming and J lost 5 bases; unmatched junction nucleotides: 7. This CDR3 spans 14 amino acids. The germline V gene has CDR1 SGHKS and CDR2 YYEKEE (reference sequence). CDR3 DNA: TGTGCCAGCAGCCAGGGTCCGGGAGGAGATACGCAGTATTTT. Its protein is CASSQGPGGDTQYF.

This chain connects TRBV6-5 to TRBJ2-3; the match to TRBD2 covers 7 bases. The CDR3 covers 14 residues. CDR1 MNHEY and CDR2 SVGAGI come from the germline V gene. Trimming took 11 bases from V and 1 from J; bases not matched to a gene: 9. This chain's CDR3 is CAARDRGGTDTQYF. CDR3 sequence (DNA): TGTGCCGCCCGGGACCGGGGGGGCACAGATACGCAGTATTTT.

V is TRBV4-3 and J is TRBJ1-2, with D possibly TRBD1 on 5 matching bases. This CDR3 has 14 amino acids. Trimming cost V 5 bases and J 1 base, with 11 bases left between them. Looked up from germline, CDR1 is LGHNA and CDR2 is YSLEER. The CDR3 here is CASSAAQGNYGYTF. The CDR3 DNA reads as TGCGCCAGCAGCGCTGCTCAGGGTAACTATGGCTACACCTTC.

The rearrangement joins TRBV4-1 to TRBJ2-1, with a tentative D call TRBD2 (5 bases). This CDR3 region has 16 residues. Between the trimmed V and J ends, which lost 1 base and 7 bases, there was a span of 17 bases. CDR1 and CDR2 (germline): MGHRA, YSYEKL. CDR3 protein: CASSQGPTRSGNEQFF. CDR3 sequence (DNA): TGCGCCAGCAGCCAAGGCCCTACCCGATCGGGGAATGAGCAGTTCTTC.

The chain couples TRBV5-4 to TRBJ2-7; weak D call: TRBD2 (6 bases). This CDR3 spans 15 amino acids. CDR1 SGHNT and CDR2 YYREEE come from the germline V gene (reference sequence). With 5 bases removed from V and 2 bases from J, the gap between germline ends came to 17 bases. The CDR3 here is CASSILPGVAYEQYF. The CDR3 DNA follows: TGTGCCAGCAGTATCTTACCGGGAGTTGCCTACGAGCAGTACTTC.

This clone was counted once. This chain links TRBV2 with TRBJ2-1, with 10 nucleotides matching TRBD1. J gave up 1 base and V 6 bases, and 12 bases lay outside the gene matches. Germline V gene lookup returns CDR1 SNHLY and CDR2 FYNNEI. The length of the CDR3 is 18 residues. CDR3 sequence reads: CASRTGTGAGLSYNEQFF. The CDR3, as DNA: TGTGCCAGCAGGACCGGGACAGGGGCCGGCCTATCCTACAATGAGCAGTTCTTC.

This clone showed up just a few times. The rearrangement joins TRBV5-8 to TRBJ2-1, with D tentatively TRBD1 (5 bases). CDR3 length: 14 residues. Trimming took 0 bases from V and 4 from J, leaving 8 bases between them. Germline values: CDR1 SGHTS, CDR2 YDEGEE. In nucleotides, the CDR3 is TGTGCCAGCAGCTTGGGCAGGGTGTACAATGAGCAGTTCTTC. It yields the protein CASSLGRVYNEQFF. The full variable domain, completed using reference TRBV5-8 and TRBJ2-1, is EAGVTQSPTHLIKTRGQQATLRCSPISGHTSVYWYQQALGLGLQFLLWYDEGEERNRGNFPPRFSGRQFPNYSSELNVNALELEDSALYLCASSLGRVYNEQFFGPGTRLTVL.

The gene calls are TRBV5-1 and TRBJ1-1; 7 bases are shared with TRBD1. The trim removed 4 bases at V and 6 bases at J, leaving 6 bases unmatched. CDR1 is SGHRS, CDR2 YFSETQ, per germline. The CDR3 has 13 amino acids. CDR3: CASSLDRSAEAFF. For the CDR3, the DNA is TGCGCCAGCAGCCTGGACAGGAGCGCTGAAGCTTTCTTT.

J is TRBJ1-2 and V is TRBV27, with D perhaps TRBD1 (5 bases). The CDR3 contains 15 residues. V dropped 5 bases and J dropped 9 bases, with 22 bases sitting between them. Germline V lookup: CDR1 MNHEY, CDR2 SMNVEV (reference sequence). The CDR3 bases are TGTGCCAGCAGTCCCCGGGGGGGTCCCAGGAAGCGCTACACCTTC. Translated: CASSPRGGPRKRYTF.

The rearrangement uses TRBV19 and TRBJ2-2; 7 bases agree with TRBD1. The V segment lost 1 base and the J segment 9 bases; nucleotides outside the gene matches: 5. CDR3 length: 14 residues. From germline, CDR1 is LNHDA and CDR2 SQIVND (reference sequence). CDR3 coding DNA: TGTGCCAGTAGTATAGGACAGGGTTTATGGGAGCTGTTTTTT. It encodes CASSIGQGLWELFF.

The CDR3 DNA reads as TGTGCCAGTAGTATTGTGTCCGGGACAGGCCACTATGGCTACACCTTC. This codes for CASSIVSGTGHYGYTF. The V gene is TRBV19, the J gene TRBJ1-2; 8 bases map to TRBD1. This CDR3 is built from 16 residues. Germline CDR1 and CDR2: LNHDA and SQIVND (reference sequence). V was pared by 3 bases and J by 3 bases, with 9 bases of the junction left unmatched.

V is TRBV6-2 or TRBV6-3 and J is TRBJ1-5; 8 bases map to TRBD1. CDR1 and CDR2 (germline): MNHEY, SVGEGT. The V and J ends lost 0 bases and 7 bases, in that order; junction bases with no gene match: 5. This CDR3 comprises 15 residues. CDR3 region: CASSYSSRGRQPQHF. For the CDR3, the DNA is TGTGCCAGCAGTTACTCCTCCAGGGGGCGGCAGCCCCAGCATTTT.

V and J are TRBV6-2 or TRBV6-3 and TRBJ1-5; 7 nucleotides agree with TRBD1. V was pared by 5 bases and J by 5 bases, with 9 bases of the junction left unmatched. Germline V gene data show CDR1 as MNHEY and CDR2 as SVGEGT. The CDR3 totals 15 residues. The CDR3 region is CASSPTGSWYQPQHF. Here the CDR3 DNA reads TGTGCCAGCAGTCCGACAGGGTCCTGGTATCAGCCCCAGCATTTT.

The chain uses TRBV11-2 and TRBJ1-1, with D perhaps TRBD1 (6 bases). CDR1 is SGHAT, CDR2 FQNNGV, per germline. This CDR3 is built from 15 residues. Trimming took 7 bases from V and 1 from J, leaving 16 bases between them. CDR3: CASTRFWTENTEAFF. Here the CDR3 DNA reads TGTGCCAGCACCCGGTTCTGGACAGAGAACACTGAAGCTTTCTTT.